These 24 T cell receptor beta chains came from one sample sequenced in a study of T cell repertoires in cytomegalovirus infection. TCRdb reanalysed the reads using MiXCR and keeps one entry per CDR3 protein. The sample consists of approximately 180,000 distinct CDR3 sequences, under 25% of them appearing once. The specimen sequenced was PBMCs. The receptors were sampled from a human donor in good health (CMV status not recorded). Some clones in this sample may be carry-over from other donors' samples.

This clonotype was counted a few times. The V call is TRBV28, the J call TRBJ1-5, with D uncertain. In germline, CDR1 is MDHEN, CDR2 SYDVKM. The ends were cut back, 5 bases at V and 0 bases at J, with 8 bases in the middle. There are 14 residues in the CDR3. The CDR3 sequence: CASSPWGSNQPQHF. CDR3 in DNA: TGTGCCAGCAGTCCCTGGGGTAGCAATCAGCCCCAGCATTTT.

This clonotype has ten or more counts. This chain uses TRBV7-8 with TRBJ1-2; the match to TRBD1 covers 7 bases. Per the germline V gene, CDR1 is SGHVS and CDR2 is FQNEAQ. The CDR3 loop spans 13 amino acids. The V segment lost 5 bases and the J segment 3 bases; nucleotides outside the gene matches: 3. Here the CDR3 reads CASSLGTDYGYTF. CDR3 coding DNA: TGTGCCAGCAGCCTCGGGACAGACTATGGCTACACCTTC.

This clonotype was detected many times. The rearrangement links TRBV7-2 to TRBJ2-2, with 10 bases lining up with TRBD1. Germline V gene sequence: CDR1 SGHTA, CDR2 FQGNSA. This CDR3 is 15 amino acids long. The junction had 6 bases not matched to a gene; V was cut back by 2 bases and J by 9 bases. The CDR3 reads CASSLWTGGVRELFF. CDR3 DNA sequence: TGTGCCAGCAGCTTATGGACAGGGGGTGTCCGGGAGCTGTTTTTT.

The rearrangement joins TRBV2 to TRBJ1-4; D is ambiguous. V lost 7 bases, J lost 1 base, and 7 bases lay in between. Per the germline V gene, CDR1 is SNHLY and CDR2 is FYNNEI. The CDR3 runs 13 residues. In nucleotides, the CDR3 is TGTGCCAGCACTCGGGGAACTAATGAAAAACTGTTTTTT. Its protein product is CASTRGTNEKLFF.

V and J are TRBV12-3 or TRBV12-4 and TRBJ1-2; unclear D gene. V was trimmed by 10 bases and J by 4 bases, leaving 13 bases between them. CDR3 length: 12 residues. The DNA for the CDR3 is TGTGCCACTTCTCGGGCGGGCTATGGCTACACCTTC. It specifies CATSRAGYGYTF.

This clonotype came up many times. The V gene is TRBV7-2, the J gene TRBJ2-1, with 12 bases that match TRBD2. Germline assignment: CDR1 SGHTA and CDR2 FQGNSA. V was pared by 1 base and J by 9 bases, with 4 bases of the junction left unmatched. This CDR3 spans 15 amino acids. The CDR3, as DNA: TGTGCCAGCAGCTTAGGGGCTAGCGGGAGGGGTGAGCAGTTCTTC. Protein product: CASSLGASGRGEQFF.

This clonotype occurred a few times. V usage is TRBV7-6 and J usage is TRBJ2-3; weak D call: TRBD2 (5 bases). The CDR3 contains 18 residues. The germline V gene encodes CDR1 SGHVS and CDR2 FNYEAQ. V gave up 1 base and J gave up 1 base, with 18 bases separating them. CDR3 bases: TGTGCCAGCAGCTTAGGCCCTGGGAGTCTTGGGGGCACAGATACGCAGTATTTT. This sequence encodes CASSLGPGSLGGTDTQYF. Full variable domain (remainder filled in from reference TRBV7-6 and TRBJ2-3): GAGVSQSPRYKVTKRGQDVALRCDPISGHVSLYWYRQALGQGPEFLTYFNYEAQQDKSGLPNDRFSAERPEGSISTLTIQRTEQRDSAMYRCASSLGPGSLGGTDTQYFGPGTRLTVL.

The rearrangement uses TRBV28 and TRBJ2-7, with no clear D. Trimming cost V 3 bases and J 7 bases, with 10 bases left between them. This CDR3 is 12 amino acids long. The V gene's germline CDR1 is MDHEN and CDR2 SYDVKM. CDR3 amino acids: CASSLWPREQYF. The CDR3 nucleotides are TGTGCCAGCAGTTTGTGGCCACGAGAGCAGTACTTC.

DNA of the CDR3: TGCAGTGCTTCTACAGGGGGCGTCACTGAAGCTTTCTTT. Its protein is CSASTGGVTEAFF. V gene TRBV20-1 combines with J gene TRBJ1-1, with 9 bases identical to TRBD1. Germline CDR1 and CDR2: DFQATT and SNEGSKA (reference sequence). CDR3 length: 13 amino acids. After removal of 5 bases from V and 4 bases from J, the junction contained 5 bases not matched to a gene.

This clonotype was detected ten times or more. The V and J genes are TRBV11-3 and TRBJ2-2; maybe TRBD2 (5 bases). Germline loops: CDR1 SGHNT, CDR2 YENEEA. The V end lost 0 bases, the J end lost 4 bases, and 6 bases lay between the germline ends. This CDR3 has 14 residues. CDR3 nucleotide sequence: TGTGCCAGCAGCTTAGAACGGGGCACCGGGGAGCTGTTTTTT. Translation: CASSLERGTGELFF.

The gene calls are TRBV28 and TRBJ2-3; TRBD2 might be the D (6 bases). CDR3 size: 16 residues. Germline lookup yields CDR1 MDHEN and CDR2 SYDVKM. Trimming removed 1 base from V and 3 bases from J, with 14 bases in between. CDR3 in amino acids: CASSLSTGGRTDTQYF. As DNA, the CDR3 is TGTGCCAGCAGTTTATCTACTGGAGGGCGTACAGATACGCAGTATTTT.

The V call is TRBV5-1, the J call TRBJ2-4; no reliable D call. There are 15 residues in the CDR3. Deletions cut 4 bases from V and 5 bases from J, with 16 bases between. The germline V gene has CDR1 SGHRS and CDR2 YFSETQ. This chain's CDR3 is CASSPGFSGENIQYF. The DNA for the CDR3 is TGCGCCAGCAGCCCGGGCTTTAGTGGGGAAAACATTCAGTACTTC. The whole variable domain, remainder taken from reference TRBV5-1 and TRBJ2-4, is KAGVTQTPRYLIKTRGQQVTLSCSPISGHRSVSWYQQTPGQGLQFLFEYFSETQRNKGNFPGRFSGRQFSNSRSEMNVSTLELGDSALYLCASSPGFSGENIQYFGAGTRLSVL.

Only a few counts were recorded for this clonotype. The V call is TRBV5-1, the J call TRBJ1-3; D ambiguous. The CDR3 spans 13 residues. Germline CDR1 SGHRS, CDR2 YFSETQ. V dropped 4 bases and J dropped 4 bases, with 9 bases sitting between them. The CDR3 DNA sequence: TGCGCCAGCAGCACAGAGCGAGGAAACACCATATATTTT. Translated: CASSTERGNTIYF.

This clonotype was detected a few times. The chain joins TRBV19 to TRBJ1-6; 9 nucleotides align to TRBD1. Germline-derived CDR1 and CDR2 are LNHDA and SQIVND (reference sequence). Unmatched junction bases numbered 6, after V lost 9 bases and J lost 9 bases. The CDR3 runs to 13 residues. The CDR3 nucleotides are TGTGCCAGAGCGACAGGGGGATGTTCACCCCTCCACTTT. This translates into CARATGGCSPLHF.

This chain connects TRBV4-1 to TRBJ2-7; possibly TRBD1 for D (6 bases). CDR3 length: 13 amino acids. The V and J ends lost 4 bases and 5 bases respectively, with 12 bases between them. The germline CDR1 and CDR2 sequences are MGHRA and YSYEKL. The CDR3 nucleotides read TGCGCCAGCAGCCTAATGACAGGCGACGAGCAGTACTTC. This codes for CASSLMTGDEQYF.

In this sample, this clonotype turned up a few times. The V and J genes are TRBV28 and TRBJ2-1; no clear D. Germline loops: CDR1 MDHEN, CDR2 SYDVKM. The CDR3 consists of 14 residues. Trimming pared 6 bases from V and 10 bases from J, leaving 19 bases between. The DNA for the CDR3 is TGTGCCAGCAGGACAACCTTCGGGCTCTTCGAGCAGTTCTTC. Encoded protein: CASRTTFGLFEQFF. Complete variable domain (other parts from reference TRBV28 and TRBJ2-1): DVKVTQSSRYLVKRTGEKVFLECVQDMDHENMFWYRQDPGLGLRLIYFSYDVKMKEKGDIPEGYSVSREKKERFSLILESASTNQTSMYLCASRTTFGLFEQFFGPGTRLTVL.

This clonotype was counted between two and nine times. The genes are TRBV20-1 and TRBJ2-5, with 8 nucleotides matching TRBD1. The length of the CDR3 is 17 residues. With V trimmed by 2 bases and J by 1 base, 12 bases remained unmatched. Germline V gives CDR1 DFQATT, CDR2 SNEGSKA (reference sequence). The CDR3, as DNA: TGCAGTGCTAGACCTCCCAGGACAGGGTCTAGCCAAGAGACCCAGTACTTC. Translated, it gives CSARPPRTGSSQETQYF.

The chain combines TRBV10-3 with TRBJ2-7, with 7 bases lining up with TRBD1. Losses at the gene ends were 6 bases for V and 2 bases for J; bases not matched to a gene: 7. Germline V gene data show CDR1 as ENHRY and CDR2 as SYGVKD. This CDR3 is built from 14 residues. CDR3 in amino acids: CAIRSSTGTYEQYF. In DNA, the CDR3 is TGTGCCATCAGATCGTCGACAGGGACCTACGAGCAGTACTTC.

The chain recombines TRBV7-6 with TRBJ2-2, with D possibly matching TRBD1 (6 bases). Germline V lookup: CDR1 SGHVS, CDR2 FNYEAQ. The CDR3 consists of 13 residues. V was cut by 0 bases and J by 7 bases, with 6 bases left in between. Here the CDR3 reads CASSLAGGGELFF. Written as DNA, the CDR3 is TGTGCCAGCAGCTTAGCAGGGGGCGGGGAGCTGTTTTTT. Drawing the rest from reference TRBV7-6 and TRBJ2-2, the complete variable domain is GAGVSQSPRYKVTKRGQDVALRCDPISGHVSLYWYRQALGQGPEFLTYFNYEAQQDKSGLPNDRFSAERPEGSISTLTIQRTEQRDSAMYRCASSLAGGGELFFGEGSRLTVL.

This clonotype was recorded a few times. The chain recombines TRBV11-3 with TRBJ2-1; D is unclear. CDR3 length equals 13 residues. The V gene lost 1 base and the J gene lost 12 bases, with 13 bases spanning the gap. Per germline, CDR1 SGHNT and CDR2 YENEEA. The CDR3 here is CASSLVLTGAQFF. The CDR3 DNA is TGTGCCAGCAGCTTAGTCCTGACCGGCGCGCAGTTCTTC.

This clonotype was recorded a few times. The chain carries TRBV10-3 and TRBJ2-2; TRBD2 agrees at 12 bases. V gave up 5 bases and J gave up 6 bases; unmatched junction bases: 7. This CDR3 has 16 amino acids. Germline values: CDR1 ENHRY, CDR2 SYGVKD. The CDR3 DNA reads TGTGCCATCAGTACCTCTAGCGGGGGGGCCGCCGGGGAGCTGTTTTTT. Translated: CAISTSSGGAAGELFF.

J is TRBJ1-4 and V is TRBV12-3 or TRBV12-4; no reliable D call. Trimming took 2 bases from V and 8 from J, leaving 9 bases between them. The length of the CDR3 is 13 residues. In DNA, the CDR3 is TGTGCCAGCAGTTTAAATCTGGGGGAAAAACTGTTTTTT. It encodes CASSLNLGEKLFF.

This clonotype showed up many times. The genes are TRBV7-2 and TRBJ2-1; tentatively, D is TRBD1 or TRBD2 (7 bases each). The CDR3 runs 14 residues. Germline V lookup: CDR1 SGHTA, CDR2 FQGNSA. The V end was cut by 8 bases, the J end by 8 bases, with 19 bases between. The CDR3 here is CASGEGTVFYEQFF. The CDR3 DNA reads TGTGCCAGCGGGGAGGGGACAGTTTTCTATGAGCAGTTCTTC.

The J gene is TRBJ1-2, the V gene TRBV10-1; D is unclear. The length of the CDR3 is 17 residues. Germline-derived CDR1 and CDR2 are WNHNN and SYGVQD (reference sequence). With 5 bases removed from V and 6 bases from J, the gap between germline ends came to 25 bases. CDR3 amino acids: CASSRLKNREPYHGYTF. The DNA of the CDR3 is TGCGCCAGCAGTAGATTAAAAAACAGAGAACCCTATCATGGCTACACCTTC.